This passage covers 20 T cell receptor beta chains from one sample sequenced in a study of blood T cell repertoires in COVID-19. Generated by immunoSEQ multiplex PCR, the TCRdb table keeps only in-frame clones and is missing some. Among approximately 69,000 clones listed, around 85% were seen once. The sequenced sample was peripheral blood. The receptors derive from a human donor in a cohort sampled during active COVID-19.

The chain is built from TRBV3-1 (or the pseudogene TRBV3-2) and TRBJ2-1; D unresolved. CDR1 LGHDT and CDR2 YNNKEL come from the germline V gene (reference sequence). V was clipped by 1 base and J by 0 bases, with 10 bases between them. This CDR3 has 16 residues. As DNA, the CDR3 is TGTGCCAGCAGCCAAGTTCCTTACTACTCCTACAATGAGCAGTTCTTC. Its protein product is CASSQVPYYSYNEQFF.

The rearrangement joins TRBV15 to TRBJ2-3, with TRBD1 matching over 7 bases. Trimming cost V 0 bases and J 2 bases; bases outside gene matches: 5. Germline loops: CDR1 LNHNV, CDR2 YYDKDF (reference sequence). The CDR3 has 16 amino acids. The CDR3 bases are TGTGCCACCAGCAGAGATCGGACAGGACTCACAGATACGCAGTATTTT. Its protein is CATSRDRTGLTDTQYF. The entire variable domain, with the rest obtained from reference TRBV15 and TRBJ2-3, is as follows: DAMVIQNPRYQVTQFGKPVTLSCSQTLNHNVMYWYQQKSSQAPKLLFHYYDKDFNNEADTPDNFQSRRPNTSFCFLDIRSPGLGDTAMYLCATSRDRTGLTDTQYFGPGTRLTVL.

This chain joins TRBV1 and TRBJ2-3; the table's TRBD2 call for D was not verified on the DNA. TRBV1 is described as a pseudogene. The CDR3 is made up of 17 amino acids. The CDR3 protein is CTSSQRPPGGASDTQYF. The CDR3 coding sequence is TGCACCAGCAGCCAAAGGCCCCCGGGGGGGGCTTCAGATACGCAGTATTTT.

This rearrangement joins TRBV5-1 to TRBJ2-3; 8 bases match TRBD1. This CDR3 contains 15 residues. Germline CDR1 is SGHRS and CDR2 is YFSETQ. V was clipped by 6 bases and J by 1 base; unmatched bases: 7. The CDR3 spells CASTQGAIGTDTQYF. DNA for the CDR3: TGCGCCAGCACCCAGGGGGCAATTGGCACAGATACGCAGTATTTT. The whole variable domain, remainder taken from reference TRBV5-1 and TRBJ2-3, is KAGVTQTPRYLIKTRGQQVTLSCSPISGHRSVSWYQQTPGQGLQFLFEYFSETQRNKGNFPGRFSGRQFSNSRSEMNVSTLELGDSALYLCASTQGAIGTDTQYFGPGTRLTVL.

The chain carries TRBV29-1 and TRBJ1-2, with 9 bases lining up with TRBD1. Per germline, CDR1 SQVTM and CDR2 ANQGSEA. With 6 bases clipped from V and 5 bases from J, the junction kept 10 bases outside the gene matches. This CDR3 contains 14 residues. CDR3 coding DNA: TGCAGCGTCCCATACGGACAGGGGAGTTATGGCTACACCTTC. The encoded protein is CSVPYGQGSYGYTF.

The chain employs TRBV19 and TRBJ2-2; D unclear. In germline, CDR1 is LNHDA, CDR2 SQIVND (reference sequence). Trimming took off 5 bases at V and 0 bases at J, with 4 bases between the two ends. The CDR3 consists of 13 residues. DNA of the CDR3: TGTGCCAGTAGTCAGACGAACACCGGGGAGCTGTTTTTT. The encoded protein is CASSQTNTGELFF.

V usage is TRBV18 and J usage is TRBJ1-1, with D possibly being TRBD1 (6 bases). The CDR3 contains 15 residues. Germline-derived CDR1 and CDR2 are KGHSH and LQKENI. The V end was cut by 3 bases, the J end by 0 bases, with 11 bases between. DNA of the CDR3: TGTGCCAGCTCACCCCTCAGGGACATGAACACTGAAGCTTTCTTT. Translated: CASSPLRDMNTEAFF.

A single count supports this clone. The CDR3 nucleotides read TGTGCCAGCTGCAACAGGAGGAACACTGAAGCTTTCTTT. Encoded protein: CASCNRRNTEAFF. The chain employs TRBV3-1 (or the pseudogene TRBV3-2) and TRBJ1-1; maybe TRBD1 (5 bases). From germline, CDR1 is LGHDT and CDR2 YNNKEL (reference sequence). Trimming stripped 8 bases from V and 1 base from J, with 11 bases between. The CDR3 sequence is 13 residues long.

The chain carries TRBV5-6 and TRBJ1-2; unclear D gene. From germline, CDR1 is SGHDT and CDR2 YYEEEE. V lost 0 bases to trimming and J lost 0 bases, with 18 bases between them. The CDR3 has 18 amino acids. As DNA, the CDR3 is TGTGCCAGCAGCTTGGCTACTGAGACCCTCCGGGCTAACTATGGCTACACCTTC. Protein sequence: CASSLATETLRANYGYTF.

The V gene is TRBV5-1, the J gene TRBJ2-6, with unresolved D. Germline-derived CDR1 and CDR2 are SGHRS and YFSETQ. Trimming took off 4 bases at V and 0 bases at J, with 8 bases between the two ends. The CDR3 has 15 amino acids. CDR3 sequence (DNA): TGCGCCAGCAGCCCACGGAGCTCTGGGGCCAACGTCCTGACTTTC. Protein sequence: CASSPRSSGANVLTF.

The rearrangement uses TRBV5-5 and TRBJ2-7, with 7 bases fitting TRBD2. Germline trimming cut 5 bases from V and 3 bases from J; bases unmatched to any gene: 14. The CDR3 extends over 16 amino acids. CDR1 SGHKS and CDR2 YYEKEE come from the germline V gene (reference sequence). CDR3 nucleotides: TGTGCCAGCAGTATTTCGGCCGCGGGGGAGTTCTACGAGCAGTACTTC. The encoded protein is CASSISAAGEFYEQYF.

This clone appeared a single time. The CDR3 loop is CASSDGQGRRYGYTF. CDR3 coding DNA: TGTGCCAGCAGTGACGGACAGGGGAGGAGGTATGGCTACACCTTC. V is TRBV25-1 and J is TRBJ1-2, with 9 bases aligning to TRBD1. Germline assignment: CDR1 MGHDK and CDR2 SYGVNS. V shed 3 bases and J 5 bases; nucleotides not matched to a gene: 7. The length of the CDR3 is 15 residues.

This clone was observed a handful of times. The chain uses TRBV7-6 and TRBJ2-7; D not certain. The V gene lost 2 bases and the J gene lost 1 base, with 9 bases spanning the gap. Germline V gives CDR1 SGHVS, CDR2 FNYEAQ. There are 14 residues in the CDR3. The chain's CDR3 is CASSLSPGSYEQYF. In DNA form, the CDR3 reads TGTGCCAGCAGCTTATCTCCAGGTTCCTACGAGCAGTACTTC.

The chain uses TRBV28 and TRBJ2-7; possibly TRBD1 for D (6 bases). The V end lost 5 bases, the J end lost 2 bases, and 13 bases lay between the germline ends. CDR1 is MDHEN and CDR2 is SYDVKM in the germline V gene. The CDR3 loop spans 14 amino acids. This CDR3 is CASSLQRQAYEQYF. The CDR3 DNA reads as TGTGCCAGCAGTCTGCAAAGACAGGCCTACGAGCAGTACTTC.

V and J are TRBV2 and TRBJ2-2, with D perhaps TRBD1 (5 bases). Trimming shortened V by 6 bases and J by 1 base, and 12 bases separated the two germline ends. The CDR3 extends over 15 amino acids. The V gene's germline CDR1 is SNHLY and CDR2 FYNNEI. Here the CDR3 DNA reads TGTGCCAGCAGGCTGACAGTGAAGAACACCGGGGAGCTGTTTTTT. Translated, it gives CASRLTVKNTGELFF.

The V and J genes are TRBV5-4 and TRBJ2-7, with 12 bases that match TRBD2. CDR3 length: 15 amino acids. Germline lookup yields CDR1 SGHNT and CDR2 YYREEE (reference sequence). V was pared by 0 bases and J by 6 bases, with 4 bases of the junction left unmatched. CDR3 in amino acids: CASSLGTSGVIEQYF. CDR3 coding DNA: TGTGCCAGCAGCTTGGGGACTAGCGGGGTAATCGAGCAGTACTTC. The full variable domain, with the rest looked up from reference TRBV5-4 and TRBJ2-7, is ETGVTQSPTHLIKTRGQQVTLRCSSQSGHNTVSWYQQALGQGPQFIFQYYREEENGRGNFPPRFSGLQFPNYSSELNVNALELDDSALYLCASSLGTSGVIEQYFGPGTRLTVT.

This chain links TRBV4-1 with TRBJ1-2; 9 positions match TRBD1. Germline V lookup: CDR1 MGHRA, CDR2 YSYEKL. The ends lost 1 base at V and 4 bases at J; junction bases unmatched: 10. There are 17 residues in the CDR3. CDR3 coding DNA: TGCGCCAGCAGCCAAGCCCTCACAGGGGGCAGGGGCTATGGCTACACCTTC. It codes for CASSQALTGGRGYGYTF.

This sequence joins TRBV27 and TRBJ2-2; maybe TRBD1 (5 bases). V lost 3 bases and J lost 0, with 8 bases in between. CDR1 is MNHEY and CDR2 is SMNVEV in the germline V gene (reference sequence). This CDR3 comprises 15 residues. As DNA, the CDR3 is TGTGCCAGCAGTTTGGGCAGGGCGAACACCGGGGAGCTGTTTTTT. This sequence encodes CASSLGRANTGELFF.

This clone occurred a few times. The chain carries TRBV13 and TRBJ2-5, with 14 bases identical to TRBD2. This CDR3 spans 16 amino acids. Germline V gives CDR1 PRHDT, CDR2 FYEKMQ (reference sequence). V shed 5 bases and J 5 bases; nucleotides not matched to a gene: 7. CDR3 coding DNA: TGTGCCAGCAGCCTCGGGACTAGCGGGGGTGGGGAGACCCAGTACTTC. Amino acids: CASSLGTSGGGETQYF.

The chain joins TRBV6-1 to TRBJ2-7; tentatively, D is TRBD2 (6 bases). Germline-derived CDR1 and CDR2 are MNHNS and SASEGT. Deletions cut 3 bases from V and 6 bases from J, with 12 bases between. The CDR3 length is 13 residues. The CDR3 sequence: CASSERWGGEQYF. The CDR3 DNA reads as TGTGCCAGCAGTGAGAGGTGGGGAGGCGAGCAGTACTTC.